Listed below are T cell receptor beta chains from one sample, sequenced in a study of shared clonotypes between healthy human individuals. Measured with immunoSEQ multiplex PCR; TCRdb has only the in-frame clones, and not every one. The table records some 2,000,000 clones, around 95% of them present only once. Sequencing input: naive CD4+ T cells sorted from blood. The receptors originated from a man younger than 35 in good health. The CDR3 runs from the conserved cysteine through the conserved F or W. The order of the fields is clone size, V gene, D gene, J gene, CDR3 protein, CDR3 DNA. A D gene is named only where the DNA matches it firmly. Size is omitted from some rows. Given values are once, few, many or a class for expanded clones.

>NA|TRBV9|TRBD2|TRBJ2-2
CASSVGLAGNTGELFF
TGTGCCAGCAGCGTAGGCCTAGCGGGAAACACCGGGGAGCTGTTTTTT
>NA|TRBV10-1|NA|TRBJ2-5
CASSESKGTQETQYF
TGCGCCAGCAGTGAAAGCAAGGGGACTCAAGAGACCCAGTACTTC
>once|TRBV5-1|NA|TRBJ2-7
CASTPGRSSYEQYF
TGCGCCAGCACCCCGGGACGGAGCTCCTACGAGCAGTACTTC
>NA|TRBV14|NA|TRBJ2-7
CASSQDPATFYEQYF
TGTGCCAGCAGCCAAGACCCAGCAACTTTCTACGAGCAGTACTTC
>NA|TRBV27|NA|TRBJ1-5
CASSGQGKLGNQPQHF
TGTGCCAGCAGTGGTCAGGGTAAACTTGGAAATCAGCCCCAGCATTTT
>NA|TRBV18|NA|TRBJ2-5
CASSPSGNQETQYF
TGTGCCAGCTCACCAAGCGGAAACCAAGAGACCCAGTACTTC
>NA|TRBV30|TRBD1|TRBJ1-2
CACRDRGFIGYGYTF
TGTGCCTGCCGGGACAGGGGGTTTATCGGCTATGGCTACACCTTC
>NA|TRBV5-1|TRBD1|TRBJ1-4
CASSFGTGEGQKLFF
TGCGCCAGCAGCTTCGGGACAGGGGAGGGACAAAAACTGTTTTTT
>NA|TRBV6-1|TRBD1|TRBJ2-6
CASSTQGAGANVLTF
TGTGCCAGCAGTACCCAGGGGGCTGGGGCCAACGTCCTGACTTTC
>NA|TRBV19|NA|TRBJ2-2
CASSIGPGELFF
TGTGCCAGTAGTATAGGGCCCGGGGAGCTGTTTTTT
>NA|TRBV5-1|NA|TRBJ2-1
CASTSRGVKGYNEQFF
TGCGCCAGCACTTCTCGAGGGGTTAAAGGCTACAATGAGCAGTTCTTC
>NA|TRBV15|NA|TRBJ2-1
CATSAGTGSYNEQFF
TGTGCCACCAGCGCCGGGACCGGCTCCTACAATGAGCAGTTCTTC
>once|TRBV27|NA|TRBJ1-4
CASSLYRVPNEKLFF
TGTGCCAGCAGTTTATACAGGGTCCCTAATGAAAAACTGTTTTTT
>NA|TRBV28|NA|TRBJ1-2
CASSLVGAGYTF
TGTGCCAGCAGTTTAGTCGGGGCTGGCTACACCTTC
>NA|TRBV19|NA|TRBJ1-2
CASSIRGYGYTF
TGTGCCAGTAGCATAAGGGGCTATGGCTACACCTTC
>NA|TRBV6-5|NA|TRBJ2-7
CASGMAGSSYEQYF
TGTGCCAGCGGAATGGCGGGGAGCTCCTACGAGCAGTACTTC
>NA|TRBV19|NA|TRBJ1-5
CASSTRPTAGVWPQHF
TGTGCCAGTAGTACAAGGCCGACCGCCGGGGTTTGGCCCCAGCATTTT
>NA|TRBV18|NA|TRBJ2-3
CASSLRTDTQYF
TGTGCCAGCTCACTTAGAACAGATACGCAGTATTTT
>NA|TRBV28|NA|TRBJ1-4
CASTGRGEKLFF
TGTGCCAGCACAGGGAGAGGGGAAAAACTGTTTTTT
>NA|TRBV28|NA|TRBJ2-2
CASSLGERRTGELFF
TGTGCCAGCAGCCTGGGGGAGAGAAGGACCGGGGAGCTGTTTTTT
>NA|TRBV27|NA|TRBJ1-6
CASSSAVSYNSPLHF
TGTGCCAGCAGTTCGGCAGTCTCCTATAATTCACCCCTCCACTTT
>once|TRBV4-3|NA|TRBJ2-2
CASRWRENTGELFF
TGCGCCAGCAGATGGCGGGAAAACACCGGGGAGCTGTTTTTT
>NA|TRBV5-6|NA|TRBJ2-1
CASSARSRGWGNEQFF
TGTGCCAGCAGCGCCCGGAGTCGGGGTTGGGGCAATGAGCAGTTCTTC
>NA|TRBV7-2|NA|TRBJ1-6
CASRLNTGRPLHF
TGTGCCAGCAGACTAAATACAGGTCGACCCCTCCACTTT
>NA|TRBV30|NA|TRBJ2-7
CAFEIAPGVEQYF
TGTGCCTTCGAAATCGCGCCCGGTGTCGAGCAGTACTTC
>NA|TRBV7-2|NA|TRBJ2-7
CASSLRQSIYEQYF
TGTGCCAGCAGCTTAAGGCAGTCGATCTACGAGCAGTACTTC
>once|TRBV15|TRBD1|TRBJ1-5
CATSSGQGINQPQHF
TGTGCCACCAGCAGCGGACAGGGGATCAATCAGCCCCAGCATTTT
>NA|TRBV6-6|TRBD2|TRBJ2-5
CASRHGLAGATETQYF
TGTGCCAGCAGACACGGACTAGCGGGAGCAACTGAGACCCAGTACTTC
>NA|TRBV4-1|TRBD1|TRBJ2-7
CASTPGTGASYEQYF
TGCGCCAGCACCCCCGGGACAGGGGCCTCCTACGAGCAGTACTTC
>NA|TRBV11-3|NA|TRBJ2-3
CASSLGGSGTDTQYF
TGTGCCAGCAGCTTAGGAGGGAGCGGCACAGATACGCAGTATTTT
>NA|TRBV15|TRBD1|TRBJ2-4
CASLPRQGKNIQYF
TGTGCCAGCCTACCCCGACAGGGCAAAAACATTCAGTACTTC
>once|TRBV10-3|NA|TRBJ2-3
CAIGQHRTDTQYF
TGTGCCATCGGACAGCACCGCACAGATACGCAGTATTTT
>once|TRBV5-1|NA|TRBJ1-2
CASSPTFDSYGYTF
TGCGCCAGCAGCCCTACTTTCGACAGCTATGGCTACACCTTC
>NA|TRBV7-9|TRBD1|TRBJ2-5
CASSSSDRAQETQYF
TGTGCCAGCAGCTCCTCGGACAGGGCCCAAGAGACCCAGTACTTC
>NA|TRBV5-1|NA|TRBJ2-5
CASSLEGGRWQETQYF
TGCGCCAGCAGCTTGGAGGGGGGGCGTTGGCAAGAGACCCAGTACTTC
>NA|TRBV7-2|NA|TRBJ2-7
CASSLASDGGSYEQYF
TGTGCCAGCAGCTTAGCGTCTGATGGCGGATCCTACGAGCAGTACTTC
>NA|TRBV9|NA|TRBJ2-5
CASSQAEGPSLTQYF
TGTGCCAGCAGCCAAGCCGAGGGACCAAGTTTGACCCAGTACTTC
>NA|TRBV9|NA|TRBJ2-1
CASGENEQFF
TGTGCCAGCGGAGAAAATGAGCAGTTCTTC